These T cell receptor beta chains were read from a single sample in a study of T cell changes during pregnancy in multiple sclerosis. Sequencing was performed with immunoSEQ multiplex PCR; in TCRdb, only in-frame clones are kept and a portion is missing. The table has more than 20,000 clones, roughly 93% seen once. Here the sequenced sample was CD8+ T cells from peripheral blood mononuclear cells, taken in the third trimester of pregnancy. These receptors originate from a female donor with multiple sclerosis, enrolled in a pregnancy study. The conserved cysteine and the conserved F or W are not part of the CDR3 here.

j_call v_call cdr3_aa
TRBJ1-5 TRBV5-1 ASSPEGASNQPQH
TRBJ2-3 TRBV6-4 ASSDGTGGPDTQY
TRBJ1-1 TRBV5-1 ASSLEGEIEAF
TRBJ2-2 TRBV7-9 ASSNRQNTGELF
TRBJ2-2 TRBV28 ASSRDGGNTGELF
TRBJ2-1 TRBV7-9 ASSLRQGHNEQF
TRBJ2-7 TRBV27 ASSLGGGYEQY
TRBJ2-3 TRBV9 ASSLAGVTDTQY
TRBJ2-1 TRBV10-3 AISEWESSYNEQF
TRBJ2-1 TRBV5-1 ASSSPELNEQF
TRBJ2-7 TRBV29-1 SVEDIGTSSSHEQY
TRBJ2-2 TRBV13 ASSSDSLNTGELF
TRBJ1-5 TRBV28 ASSSSTGSRDQPQH
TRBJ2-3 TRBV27 ASSLIKARGTDTQY
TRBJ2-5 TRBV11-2 ASSPRASGDETQY
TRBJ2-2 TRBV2 ASELPTVPPSELF
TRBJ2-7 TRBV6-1 ASSDPLTSGRNEQY
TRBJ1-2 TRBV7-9 ASSSYPYGYT
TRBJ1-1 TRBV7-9 ASSLGGLGNTEAF
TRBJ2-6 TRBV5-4 ASRPGTGFGANVLT
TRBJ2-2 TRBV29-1 SDLDRATGELF
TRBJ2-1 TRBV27 ASSLSATTPSEGQF
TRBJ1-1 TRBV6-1 ASLRGAAEAF
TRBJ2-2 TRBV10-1 ASSLARTGELF
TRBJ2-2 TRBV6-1 ASSFQTANTGELF
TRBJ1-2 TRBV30 AWSYGQGDGYT
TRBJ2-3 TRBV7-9 ASSPPAGSTDTQY
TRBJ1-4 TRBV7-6 ASSYRQTNEKLF
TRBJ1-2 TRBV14 ASSQVGNLPYGYT
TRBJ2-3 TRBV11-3 ASSFGADTQY
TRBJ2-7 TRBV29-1 SVGGSANEQY
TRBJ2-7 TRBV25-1 ASSATRYEQY
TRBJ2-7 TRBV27 ASSPSGGSTDEQY
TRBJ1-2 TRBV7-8 ASSLGPGGYGYT
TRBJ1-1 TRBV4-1 ASSLDRGRGTEAF
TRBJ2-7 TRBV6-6 ASNSGEAYEQY
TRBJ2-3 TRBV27 ASSLTSWDTQY
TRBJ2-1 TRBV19 ASSPRTSGDLSYNEQF
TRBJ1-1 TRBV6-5 ASSLGGEATEAF
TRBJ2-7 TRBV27 ASMRSGHEQY
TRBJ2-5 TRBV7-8 ASIRYGVNEETQY
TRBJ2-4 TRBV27 ASSLFPRDIQY
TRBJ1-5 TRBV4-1 ASSQYDPGQRSNQPQH
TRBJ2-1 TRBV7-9 ASSSSHTGRNEQF
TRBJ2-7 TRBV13 ASSASGQGYEQY
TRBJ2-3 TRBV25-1 ASSELEGTDTQY
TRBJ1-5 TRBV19 ASSIGWRVSNQPQH
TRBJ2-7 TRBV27 ASSPKGGRVRYEQY
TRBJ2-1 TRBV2 ASSELQGISSYNEQF
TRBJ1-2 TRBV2 ASSEGTANYGYT
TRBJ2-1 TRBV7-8 ASSSQRGLGYEQF
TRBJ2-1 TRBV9 ASSARRDGDEQF
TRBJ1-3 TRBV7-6 ATQGAGNTIY